A selection of T cell receptor beta chains follows, all from one sample in a study of blood T cell repertoires in COVID-19. Only in-frame clones appear in the TCRdb table, and some are missing; sequencing was by immunoSEQ multiplex PCR. The sample has about 280,000 clones; 70% to 90% are singletons. What was sequenced was PBMCs or T cells enriched from blood (not recorded which). The receptors were gathered from a woman in her forties who had recovered from COVID-19. The CDR3 runs from the conserved cysteine through the conserved F or W. A D gene is named only where the DNA matches it firmly. Clone size, where shown, is once, few, many, or a class for clones that have expanded.

>-|TRBV29-1|-|TRBJ2-2
CSVSDSTNTGELFF
TGCAGCGTAAGTGACAGCACGAACACCGGGGAGCTGTTTTTT
>-|TRBV5-1|TRBD2|TRBJ2-5
CASSSGTSVGETQYF
TGCGCCAGCAGCTCCGGGACTAGCGTTGGAGAGACCCAGTACTTC
>once|TRBV12-3/TRBV12-4|TRBD2|TRBJ2-5
CASGLAGQETQYF
TGTGCCAGCGGACTAGCGGGCCAAGAGACCCAGTACTTC
>once|TRBV4-1|TRBD1|TRBJ1-6
CASSQGTGTPLHF
TGCGCCAGCAGCCAAGGGACAGGGACACCCCTCCACTTT
>-|TRBV27|TRBD1|TRBJ1-4
CASSLLGTGRSEKLFF
TGTGCCAGCAGTTTACTCGGGACAGGGCGGAGTGAAAAACTGTTTTTT
>-|TRBV7-9|-|TRBJ2-2
CASSLVAASTGELFF
TGTGCCAGCAGCTTAGTAGCGGCTTCAACCGGGGAGCTGTTTTTT
>-|TRBV28|-|TRBJ2-2
CASSVTNTGELFF
TGTGCCAGCAGTGTAACGAACACCGGGGAGCTGTTTTTT
>-|TRBV30|-|TRBJ1-1
CAWSGIEGWRAFF
TGTGCCTGGAGTGGGATCGAGGGATGGCGAGCTTTCTTT
>-|TRBV29-1|TRBD1|TRBJ1-1
CSARQGGPNTEAFF
TGCAGCGCCCGACAGGGGGGACCGAACACTGAAGCTTTCTTT
>-|TRBV3-1/TRBV3-2|-|TRBJ2-7
CASSQAPGNYEQYF
TGTGCCAGCAGCCAAGCGCCGGGGAACTACGAGCAGTACTTC
>-|TRBV7-2|TRBD2|TRBJ2-1
CASSLFGGRAINEQFF
TGTGCCAGCAGCTTATTTGGTGGGAGGGCCATAAATGAGCAGTTCTTC
>-|TRBV5-4|-|TRBJ2-1
CASSLGTFYNEQFF
TGTGCCAGCAGCCTAGGGACTTTCTACAATGAGCAGTTCTTC
>-|TRBV7-9|TRBD1|TRBJ1-6
CASTEGQYNSPLHF
TGTGCCAGCACCGAGGGACAGTATAATTCACCCCTCCACTTT
>-|TRBV11-2|TRBD1|TRBJ2-7
CASSLGTGPVYEQYF
TGTGCCAGCAGCCTCGGGACAGGGCCTGTCTACGAGCAGTACTTC
>-|TRBV6-5|TRBD2|TRBJ2-3
CASRPSGSDTQYF
TGTGCCAGCAGGCCTAGCGGGAGTGATACGCAGTATTTT
>-|TRBV5-8|TRBD2|TRBJ2-3
CASNTGLAGADTQYF
TGTGCCAGCAACACGGGACTAGCGGGAGCAGATACGCAGTATTTT
>-|TRBV19|-|TRBJ2-7
CASSGTSSGLSYEQYF
TGTGCCAGTAGTGGGACATCTAGCGGTCTCTCCTACGAGCAGTACTTC
>-|TRBV30|TRBD2|TRBJ2-1
CAWSPGLAGNFSYNEQFF
TGTGCCTGGAGTCCGGGACTAGCGGGAAACTTCTCCTACAATGAGCAGTTCTTC
>-|TRBV10-3|TRBD2|TRBJ2-3
CAISESRDSGSADTQYF
TGTGCCATCAGTGAGTCTCGTGATAGCGGGAGCGCAGATACGCAGTATTTT
>-|TRBV7-3|TRBD2|TRBJ2-3
CASSSGGGDTQYF
TGTGCCAGTTCTAGCGGGGGAGGGGATACGCAGTATTTT
>-|TRBV15|TRBD1|TRBJ1-6
CVTSRPDTGESPLHF
TGTGTCACCAGCAGACCAGATACAGGGGAATCACCCCTCCACTTT
>-|TRBV19|TRBD1|TRBJ2-1
CASCPGQGYYNEQFF
TGTGCCAGTTGTCCGGGACAGGGTTATTACAATGAGCAGTTCTTC
>few|TRBV5-1|TRBD1|TRBJ1-2
CASSLGTGPYGYTF
TGCGCCAGCAGCTTGGGGACAGGGCCGTATGGCTACACCTTC
>-|TRBV5-5|TRBD1|TRBJ1-4
CASSLETGLEKLFF
TGTGCCAGCAGCTTGGAGACAGGGTTGGAAAAACTGTTTTTT
>few|TRBV5-1|TRBD1|TRBJ1-6
CASSSDRVYNSPLHF
TGCGCCAGCAGCTCAGACAGGGTTTATAATTCACCCCTCCACTTT
>-|TRBV24-1|-|TRBJ1-5
CATSDNPVDQPQHF
TGTGCCACCAGTGACAACCCGGTGGATCAGCCCCAGCATTTT
>-|TRBV19|TRBD1|TRBJ2-1
CASSSVATGVYNEQFF
TGTGCCAGTAGTTCGGTGGCGACAGGGGTATACAATGAGCAGTTCTTC
>-|TRBV12-3/TRBV12-4|-|TRBJ1-4
CASAVGLDEKLFF
TGTGCCAGCGCGGTTGGTCTTGATGAAAAACTGTTTTTT
>-|TRBV4-1|-|TRBJ1-4
CASSPLGPLATNEKLFF
TGCGCCAGCAGCCCCTTGGGGCCGCTTGCAACTAATGAAAAACTGTTTTTT
>-|TRBV19|-|TRBJ2-7
CASGISVGGYEQYF
TGTGCCAGTGGAATTTCTGTAGGGGGCTACGAGCAGTACTTC
>-|TRBV19|TRBD1|TRBJ1-5
CASTPRRQGANQPQHF
TGTGCCAGTACCCCAAGGAGACAGGGAGCCAATCAGCCCCAGCATTTT
>-|TRBV16|-|TRBJ1-5
CASSPDGADQPQHF
TGTGCCAGCAGCCCCGACGGAGCGGATCAGCCCCAGCATTTT
>-|TRBV25-1|-|TRBJ1-4
CASSERGLREKLFF
TGTGCCAGCAGTGAGCGGGGGCTTCGTGAAAAACTGTTTTTT
>once|TRBV5-1|TRBD1|TRBJ1-5
CASSLGDRTGQPQHF
TGCGCCAGCAGCTTGGGGGACAGGACGGGTCAGCCCCAGCATTTT
>-|TRBV10-3|TRBD1|TRBJ2-5
CAISDDEGQGGGQETQYF
TGTGCCATCAGTGATGATGAAGGACAGGGGGGTGGTCAAGAGACCCAGTACTTC
>-|TRBV7-2|TRBD1|TRBJ1-2
CASSLYGGGAYGYTF
TGTGCCAGCAGCTTATATGGAGGGGGCGCCTATGGCTACACCTTC
>-|TRBV4-2|-|TRBJ1-2
CASTSANYGYTF
TGTGCCAGCACATCGGCTAACTATGGCTACACCTTC
>once|TRBV29-1|-|TRBJ2-3
CSVGHPHTQYF
TGCAGCGTTGGACATCCCCATACGCAGTATTTT
>-|TRBV4-1|TRBD2|TRBJ2-6
CASSRGGSSGANVLTF
TGCGCCAGCAGCCGCGGCGGGAGTTCTGGGGCCAACGTCCTGACTTTC
>-|TRBV24-1|TRBD2|TRBJ2-1
CATSDPGGQSSYNEQFF
TGTGCCACCAGTGATCCGGGGGGGCAGAGCTCCTACAATGAGCAGTTCTTC
>-|TRBV15|-|TRBJ1-1
CATSRTGNTEAFF
TGTGCCACCAGCAGAACAGGGAACACTGAAGCTTTCTTT
>-|TRBV15|-|TRBJ1-5
CATSRDARDGQPQHF
TGTGCCACCAGCAGAGATGCCAGGGATGGACAGCCCCAGCATTTT
>-|TRBV19|-|TRBJ1-5
CASSLQANQPQHF
TGTGCCAGTAGTCTACAGGCGAACCAGCCCCAGCATTTT
>-|TRBV4-2|-|TRBJ2-7
CASSQVGGASYEQYF
TGTGCCAGCAGCCAAGTCGGCGGAGCCTCCTACGAGCAGTACTTC
>once|TRBV27|TRBD2|TRBJ2-7
CASSLRGTGGPGEQYF
TGTGCCAGCAGTTTACGAGGAACGGGAGGGCCGGGAGAGCAGTACTTC
>-|TRBV19|TRBD1|TRBJ2-2
CASTLDRATGELFF
TGTGCCAGTACCCTGGACAGGGCCACCGGGGAGCTGTTTTTT
>-|TRBV7-2|-|TRBJ2-3
CASSLTRVGTDTQYF
TGTGCCAGCAGCTTAACCAGGGTGGGCACAGATACGCAGTATTTT
>-|TRBV6-1|-|TRBJ2-7
CASSVLLSGTFYFEQYF
TGTGCCAGCAGTGTTCTCTTATCCGGGACATTTTATTTCGAGCAGTACTTC
>-|TRBV7-2|TRBD2|TRBJ2-1
CASSLVRGLAGAYEQFF
TGTGCCAGCAGCTTAGTTAGGGGCCTAGCGGGGGCCTATGAGCAGTTCTTC
>-|TRBV21-1|-|TRBJ1-6
CASSKAGVLTKNSPLHF
TGTGCCAGCAGCAAGGCCGGGGTATTGACAAAAAATTCACCCCTCCACTTT
>-|TRBV3-1/TRBV3-2|TRBD1|TRBJ2-7
CASSQVRGRSYEQYF
TGTGCCAGCAGCCAAGTCAGGGGGCGATCCTACGAGCAGTACTTC
>-|TRBV28|-|TRBJ2-7
CATLGESYEQYF
TGTGCCACGTTGGGCGAATCCTACGAGCAGTACTTC
>-|TRBV7-3|-|TRBJ2-5
CASGQTPETQYF
TGTGCCAGCGGTCAGACACCAGAGACCCAGTACTTC
>-|TRBV28|-|TRBJ1-1
CASSVPGMNTEAFF
TGTGCCAGCAGCGTCCCCGGTATGAACACTGAAGCTTTCTTT
>-|TRBV9|TRBD1|TRBJ2-7
CASSETGGTYEQYF
TGTGCCAGCAGCGAAACAGGGGGGACCTACGAGCAGTACTTC
>-|TRBV2|-|TRBJ2-6
CASSPVLGTSSVLTF
TGTGCCAGCAGCCCAGTTCTAGGGACATCTTCCGTCCTGACTTTC
>-|TRBV20-1|TRBD2|TRBJ2-1
CSASGREGSYNEQFF
TGCAGTGCTAGTGGGCGGGAGGGGTCCTACAATGAGCAGTTCTTC